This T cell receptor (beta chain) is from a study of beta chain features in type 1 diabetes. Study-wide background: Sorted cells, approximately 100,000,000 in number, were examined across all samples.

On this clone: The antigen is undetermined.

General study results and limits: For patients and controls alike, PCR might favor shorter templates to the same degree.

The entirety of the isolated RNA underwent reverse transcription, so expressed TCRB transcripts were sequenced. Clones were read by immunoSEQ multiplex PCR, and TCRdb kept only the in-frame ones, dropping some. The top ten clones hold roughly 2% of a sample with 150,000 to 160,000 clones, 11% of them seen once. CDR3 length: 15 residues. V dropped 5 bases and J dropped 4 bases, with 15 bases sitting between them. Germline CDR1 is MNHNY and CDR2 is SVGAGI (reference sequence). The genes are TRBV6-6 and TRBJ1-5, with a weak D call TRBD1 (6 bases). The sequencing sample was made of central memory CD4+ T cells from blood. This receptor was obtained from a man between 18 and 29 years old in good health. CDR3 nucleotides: TGTGCCAGCAGTATTGGGGGCAGGGAAAATCAGCCCCAGCATTTT. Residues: CASSIGGRENQPQHF.